One and the same sample provided the 20 T cell receptor beta chains below, sequenced in a study of T-cell memory formation after mild COVID-19. TCRdb redid the calling of the 5' RACE reads with MiXCR, one entry per CDR3 protein. The sample gives some 330,000 distinct CDR3 sequences, roughly 21% of which show up once; approximately 13% is in the top ten. Specimen: PBMCs or a T cell subset sorted from them (not recorded which). These TCRs come from an adult woman who had mild COVID-19 (a few samples of this study predate the infection). Cell type and time point are not known.

The V and J genes are TRBV10-3 and TRBJ2-7; a weak D match, TRBD2 (7 bases). The CDR3 contains 15 residues. Trimming removed 10 bases at V and 4 bases at J, with 23 bases between. The V gene's germline CDR1 is ENHRY and CDR2 SYGVKD. The CDR3 protein is CATLAGGAGAYEQYF. CDR3 nucleotides: TGTGCCACTCTCGCTGGGGGGGCCGGCGCGTACGAGCAGTACTTC.

V and J are TRBV29-1 and TRBJ1-3; D perhaps matches TRBD1 (5 bases). Looked up from germline, CDR1 is SQVTM and CDR2 is ANQGSEA. V was cut by 1 base and J by 0 bases, with 22 bases left in between. The CDR3 has 19 residues. The DNA of the CDR3 is TGCAGCGTTGAAGGGGCTTTCCAGGCAGGGAGCCTCTCTGGAAACACCATATATTTT. Translation gives CSVEGAFQAGSLSGNTIYF.

The genes are TRBV7-9 and TRBJ2-7; no clear D gene. This CDR3 is built from 11 residues. Per the germline V gene, CDR1 is SEHNR and CDR2 is FQNEAQ (reference sequence). The ends were cut back, 5 bases at V and 7 bases at J, with 9 bases in the middle. The CDR3 DNA sequence: TGTGCCAGCAGCCCCGCATGGGAGCAGTACTTC. Amino acid sequence: CASSPAWEQYF.

The chain is built from TRBV12-3 or TRBV12-4 and TRBJ1-2, with 10 bases lining up with TRBD1. V gave up 10 bases and J gave up 10 bases; unmatched junction bases: 15. There are 14 residues in the CDR3. CDR3 coding DNA: TGTGCCAACCGTTTCGAGGGGACAGGGGACATCTACACCTTC. This translates into CANRFEGTGDIYTF.

The V gene is TRBV3-1, the J gene TRBJ2-1; D uncertain. This CDR3 region has 15 residues. Germline CDR1 and CDR2: LGHDT and YNNKEL (reference sequence). V was pared by 5 bases and J by 0 bases, with 11 bases between. The CDR3 sequence is CASSWAPSSYNEQFF. CDR3 DNA: TGTGCCAGCAGCTGGGCTCCCAGCTCCTACAATGAGCAGTTCTTC.

DNA of the CDR3: TGTGCCAGCAGCTTAGTCCGGTTTGGGGGGACCCAGTACTTC. Amino acid sequence: CASSLVRFGGTQYF. The chain recombines TRBV7-2 with TRBJ2-5, with D perhaps TRBD1 or TRBD2 (5 bases each). CDR1 SGHTA and CDR2 FQGNSA come from the germline V gene. The CDR3 consists of 14 residues. Trimming took 1 base from V and 7 from J, leaving 13 bases between them.

This chain connects TRBV5-1 to TRBJ2-7, with a possible D match to TRBD1 (5 bases). Germline V CDR1 and CDR2: SGHRS, YFSETQ. The CDR3 extends over 15 amino acids. The germline V and J ends were trimmed by 4 bases and 5 bases, with 19 bases remaining between them. The CDR3 region has the DNA TGCGCCAGCAGCCAAGAAGCAGGGAATTTCCACGAGCAGTACTTC. Translated: CASSQEAGNFHEQYF.

This rearrangement joins TRBV6-2 or TRBV6-3 to TRBJ1-1; the D is unclear. V lost 2 bases, J lost 2 bases, and 18 bases lay in between. Germline CDR1 and CDR2: MNHEY and SVGEGT. CDR3 length equals 17 residues. CDR3 bases: TGTGCCAGCAGTTACAGGCCCGTTTACGGGGAAAACACTGAAGCTTTCTTT. It codes for CASSYRPVYGENTEAFF.

This sequence joins TRBV6-5 and TRBJ1-5; 12 bases line up with TRBD1. The CDR3 runs 19 residues. V gave up 6 bases and J gave up 0 bases; unmatched junction bases: 12. Looked up from germline, CDR1 is MNHEY and CDR2 is SVGAGI. The CDR3 DNA reads TGTGCCAGCAGACTCCCCGGGACAGGGGGCGTCGATAGCAATCAGCCCCAGCATTTT. Amino acid sequence: CASRLPGTGGVDSNQPQHF.

Only a few counts were recorded for this clonotype. The rearrangement uses TRBV5-6 and TRBJ1-4, with D tentatively TRBD1 (6 bases). The V end was cut by 4 bases, the J end by 7 bases, with 23 bases between. Germline V lookup: CDR1 SGHDT, CDR2 YYEEEE. The CDR3 consists of 17 residues. CDR3 loop: CASSTRATGSVFEKLFF. The CDR3 coding sequence is TGTGCCAGCAGCACCCGGGCGACAGGTTCCGTTTTTGAAAAACTGTTTTTT.

There are many counts of this clonotype. The rearrangement uses TRBV7-2 and TRBJ2-1; weak D call: TRBD1 (5 bases). The CDR3 extends over 16 amino acids. V was cut by 5 bases and J by 0 bases, with 14 bases left in between. Per the germline V gene, CDR1 is SGHTA and CDR2 is FQGNSA. CDR3 DNA sequence: TGTGCCAGCAGCCCCAGGGTAGGCAGCTCCTACAATGAGCAGTTCTTC. Amino acids: CASSPRVGSSYNEQFF.

This clonotype appeared a few times. This chain links TRBV7-2 with TRBJ2-7, with 9 bases identical to TRBD1. This CDR3 is 15 amino acids long. V shed 2 bases, J shed 3 bases, and the junction held 5 bases outside the gene matches. Germline values: CDR1 SGHTA, CDR2 FQGNSA. Here the CDR3 reads CASSLRDRDNYEQYF. The DNA of the CDR3 is TGTGCCAGCAGCTTAAGGGACAGGGACAACTACGAGCAGTACTTC.

This clonotype turned up a few times. The gene calls are TRBV4-1 and TRBJ2-1; the match to TRBD2 covers 7 bases. Per germline, CDR1 MGHRA and CDR2 YSYEKL. The length of the CDR3 is 16 residues. The V and J ends lost 3 bases and 9 bases, in that order; junction bases with no gene match: 14. CDR3 nucleotide sequence: TGCGCCAGCAGCCACGAAATAGAGGGAGGGCCGCTTGAGCAGTTCTTC. Protein product: CASSHEIEGGPLEQFF.

V is TRBV12-3 or TRBV12-4 and J is TRBJ2-1; 8 nucleotides align to TRBD1. The CDR3 has 14 amino acids. Losses at the gene ends were 10 bases for V and 8 bases for J; bases not matched to a gene: 13. CDR3 sequence reads: CATAPGGAPDEQFF. The DNA of the CDR3 is TGTGCCACCGCCCCAGGGGGCGCCCCAGATGAGCAGTTCTTC.

This clonotype was observed a handful of times. The rearrangement uses TRBV5-8 and TRBJ2-3, with 8 positions matching TRBD2. Unmatched junction bases numbered 8, after V lost 2 bases and J lost 3 bases. The germline CDR1 and CDR2 sequences are SGHTS and YDEGEE. The length of the CDR3 is 16 residues. CDR3 nucleotides: TGTGCCAGCAGCTTTGGACTAGCAGCGGGTACAGATACGCAGTATTTT. This encodes CASSFGLAAGTDTQYF.

This clonotype turned up a few times. This chain uses TRBV3-1 with TRBJ1-3; D remains unclear. CDR1 and CDR2 from the germline V gene are LGHDT and YNNKEL (reference sequence). The CDR3 totals 16 residues. The V gene lost 2 bases and the J gene lost 3 bases, with 14 bases spanning the gap. CDR3 loop: CASSQQLIGRGNTIYF. CDR3 bases: TGTGCCAGCAGCCAACAGCTGATAGGGCGTGGAAACACCATATATTTT.

This sequence joins TRBV3-1 and TRBJ1-6; 7 bases are a match to TRBD1. The ends lost 4 bases at V and 8 bases at J; junction bases unmatched: 8. CDR3 size: 15 residues. From germline, CDR1 is LGHDT and CDR2 YNNKEL (reference sequence). CDR3 DNA: TGTGCCAGCAGCCCCGGGACAGCCGATCATTCACCCCTCCACTTT. It specifies CASSPGTADHSPLHF.

This chain links TRBV20-1 with TRBJ2-3; 12 nucleotides align to TRBD2. The length of the CDR3 is 15 residues. V gave up 5 bases and J gave up 2 bases; unmatched junction bases: 5. Germline CDR1 and CDR2: DFQATT and SNEGSKA (reference sequence). CDR3 nucleotide sequence: TGCAGTGCTCAACGGACTAGCGGGGCCACAGATACGCAGTATTTT. The encoded protein is CSAQRTSGATDTQYF.

This chain joins TRBV15 and TRBJ2-7; D may be TRBD1 (5 bases). V lost 4 bases and J lost 2, with 24 bases in between. The CDR3 runs 18 residues. CDR1 is LNHNV, CDR2 YYDKDF, per germline (reference sequence). Here the CDR3 reads CATSTPQGVTYPAYEQYF. The DNA for the CDR3 is TGTGCCACCAGCACCCCCCAAGGGGTGACTTACCCAGCCTACGAGCAGTACTTC.

This chain's CDR3 is CSVEDRGRGYNEQFF. The DNA of the CDR3 is TGCAGCGTTGAAGATCGGGGGAGGGGGTACAATGAGCAGTTCTTC. The chain employs TRBV29-1 and TRBJ2-1; D perhaps matches TRBD2 (7 bases). The CDR3 runs to 15 residues. Looked up from germline, CDR1 is SQVTM and CDR2 is ANQGSEA. V lost 0 bases, J lost 4 bases, and 13 bases lay in between.